This record concerns one T cell receptor (beta chain) sequence. This record belongs to a study of T cells in Graves' hyperthyroidism and ophthalmopathy. The source material, RNA transcripts, was used to amplify TCR beta CDR3 regions. HTBI primers were used for first-round RT-PCR of the TCR CDR3. TCRdb passed the multiplex PCR reads through MiXCR, listing each CDR3 protein once. The sample yields roughly 740,000 distinct CDR3 sequences, less than 20% seen once. CDR1 MNHNS and CDR2 SASEGT come from the germline V gene. The length of the CDR3 is 15 residues. V was shortened by 5 bases and J by 3 bases, with 16 bases between the two germline ends.

The chain employs TRBV6-1 and TRBJ1-2, with D perhaps TRBD1 (5 bases). The sequencing sample was made of blood. The clonotype originates from a man aged 18-30 years with Graves' hyperthyroidism. Here the CDR3 reads CASSPRTSGDYGYTF. Here the CDR3 DNA reads TGTGCCAGCAGTCCCCGCACATCGGGGGACTATGGCTACACCTTC.